Listed below are T cell receptor beta chains from one sample, sequenced in a study of relationships among human T cell subsets. Each CDR3 protein gets one entry after TCRdb re-called the multiplex PCR reads with MiXCR. The sample lists some 16,000 distinct CDR3 sequences, roughly 64% occurring once. Sample: total T cells sorted from blood. The receptors come from a man in his forties in good health. Each CDR3 is given with its conserved first and last residue. The D gene is left open where the match is weak. The listing skips clone size in some rows; elsewhere it reads once, few, many or a size class.

D,size,V,J,DNA,CDR3
NA,few,TRBV12-2,TRBJ1-5,TGTGCAAGTCGCTTAGGACCGGACATCGATAACTACAATCAGCCCCAGCATTTT,CASRLGPDIDNYNQPQHF
NA,NA,TRBV5-1,TRBJ2-1,TGCGCCAGCAGCTTGGCCGGGGCAGATGAGCAGTTCTTC,CASSLAGADEQFF
NA,NA,TRBV18,TRBJ2-5,TGTGCCAGCTCCCCGTTTTCTGCAGGCGAGACCCAGTACTTC,CASSPFSAGETQYF
NA,NA,TRBV6-4,TRBJ2-3,TGTGCCAGCAGTGACGGGGCAATCGGTACGCAGTATTTT,CASSDGAIGTQYF
NA,medium-sized,TRBV6-6,TRBJ2-6,TGTGCCAGCAGCTCAACGATCAACGTCCTGACTTTC,CASSSTINVLTF
NA,NA,TRBV28,TRBJ2-7,TGTGCCAGCAGCCGAACAGGGACCTCCCGCTCCTACGAGCAGTACTTC,CASSRTGTSRSYEQYF
TRBD2,NA,TRBV28,TRBJ2-7,TGTGCCAGCAGTTTATTGGCTAGCGGGTTCTCCTACGAGCAGTACTTC,CASSLLASGFSYEQYF
TRBD2,once,TRBV7-8,TRBJ2-7,TGTGCCAGCAGCCCGCCCCTAGCGGGGAGTGGCGAGCAGTACTTC,CASSPPLAGSGEQYF
NA,few,TRBV5-6,TRBJ1-1,TGTGCCAGCAGCCTACAGGGAAGAACTGAAGCTCTCTTT,CASSLQGRTEALF
TRBD1,few,TRBV20-1,TRBJ2-2,TGCAGTGCTAACGCCAGGGGGATATCCGGGGAGCTGTTTTTT,CSANARGISGELFF
TRBD1,once,TRBV12-3/TRBV12-4,TRBJ1-2,TGTGCCAGCAGTTTTATTCTCCCGGTGGCAGGGGGATCGAGTGGCTACACCTTC,CASSFILPVAGGSSGYTF
TRBD2,NA,TRBV28,TRBJ2-5,TGTGCCAGCAGTAGCTTAGGACTAGCGAACCAAGAGACCCAGTACTTC,CASSSLGLANQETQYF
NA,NA,TRBV7-9,TRBJ2-4,TGTGCCAGCAGCTTATCCACGACACCAAACATTCAGTACTTC,CASSLSTTPNIQYF
TRBD2,NA,TRBV29-1,TRBJ2-4,TGCAGCGTTGAGGGACTAGCGGGAGCGGGGGCCAAAAACATTCAGTACTTC,CSVEGLAGAGAKNIQYF
NA,NA,TRBV20-1,TRBJ1-1,TGCAGTGCTCCTTCAGGGGCCACGAACACTGAAGCTTTCTTT,CSAPSGATNTEAFF
TRBD2,few,TRBV11-2,TRBJ2-7,TGTGCCAGCAGCTCCCCCAGACTAGCGGGAGGTGGAAGGGGCTACGAGCAGTACTTC,CASSSPRLAGGGRGYEQYF
NA,few,TRBV29-1,TRBJ2-1,TGCACCTTACTCAGGGGCCATGAGCAGTTCTTC,CTLLRGHEQFF
TRBD1,NA,TRBV2,TRBJ2-1,TGTGCCAGCAAGGACAGGCCAAAGACCAATGAGCAGTTCTTC,CASKDRPKTNEQFF
TRBD1,NA,TRBV12-5,TRBJ1-2,TGTGCTAGTGGTTTGTCAGGGGGCTATGGCTACACCTTC,CASGLSGGYGYTF
NA,few,TRBV11-2,TRBJ1-1,TGTGCCTTGGGGACTGAAGCTTTCTTT,CALGTEAFF
TRBD1,NA,TRBV28,TRBJ1-2,TGTGCCGGCAGTGACAGGGGGCCCGCTAACTATGGCTACACCTTC,CAGSDRGPANYGYTF
NA,once,TRBV29-1,TRBJ2-5,TGCAGCGTCGGAGAGGGCTACCAAGAGACCCAGTACTTC,CSVGEGYQETQYF
NA,few,TRBV20-1,TRBJ1-6,TGCAGTGCTAGAGATCAGACCCTACCCCTCCACTTT,CSARDQTLPLHF
NA,NA,TRBV12-3/TRBV12-4,TRBJ2-7,TGTGCCAGCAGTTTCTCAGGGCCCAGCGAGCAGTACTTC,CASSFSGPSEQYF
NA,few,TRBV12-3/TRBV12-4,TRBJ2-6,TGTGCCAGCAGCCCACACCGTGGCGGCCCTTCTGGGGCCAACGTCCTGACTTTC,CASSPHRGGPSGANVLTF
NA,NA,TRBV12-3/TRBV12-4,TRBJ2-7,TGTGCCAGCAGTTTAGGCACAGCCAGTTCCGAGCAGTACTTC,CASSLGTASSEQYF
NA,NA,TRBV5-1,TRBJ2-3,TGCGCCAGCAGCCGGGGAAGCACAGATACGCAGTATTTT,CASSRGSTDTQYF
TRBD1,NA,TRBV11-2,TRBJ2-1,TGTGCCAGCAGCTTAGCATCCGTCCGACAGGGGTTTTTCTACAATGAGCAGTTCTTC,CASSLASVRQGFFYNEQFF
NA,once,TRBV20-1,TRBJ2-1,TGCGCAGTGCTAGTCGGCGTTTACAATGAGCAGTTCTTC,CAVLVGVYNEQFF
NA,NA,TRBV10-3,TRBJ2-5,TGTGCCACGACGGACCAAGAGGCCCAGTACTTC,CATTDQEAQYF
NA,few,TRBV10-3,TRBJ2-7,TGTGCCATCAGTGAGTCGAAGGGGCCCCAGACCGAGCAGTACTTC,CAISESKGPQTEQYF
TRBD2,few,TRBV5-1,TRBJ2-7,TGCGCCAGCAGTTTTGATTGGTTTAGCGGGAGCCTGAACGAGCAGTACTTC,CASSFDWFSGSLNEQYF
NA,NA,TRBV14,TRBJ2-2,TGTGCCAGCAGCCAAGAAGTTCGGGCCTTTCCGGACACCGGGGAGCTGTTTTTT,CASSQEVRAFPDTGELFF
NA,few,TRBV11-2,TRBJ2-2,TGTGCCAGCAGCTTAGTCTGGGGAGGCACCGGGGAGCTGTTTTTT,CASSLVWGGTGELFF
TRBD2,few,TRBV27,TRBJ2-1,TGTGCCAGCAGTGTCTCGACTAGCGGGGGGATCTCCTACAATGAGCAGTTCTTC,CASSVSTSGGISYNEQFF
NA,once,TRBV7-3,TRBJ2-6,TGTGCCAGCAGCTTCAGCTCTGGGGCCAACGTCCTGACTTTC,CASSFSSGANVLTF
NA,NA,TRBV2,TRBJ2-7,TGTGCCAGCATTACCTCCGGGACTCCCGAGCAGTACTTC,CASITSGTPEQYF